Below, 27 T cell receptor beta chains from the same sample are listed, as sequenced in a study of identical twins. TCRdb re-called the 5' RACE reads with MiXCR, one entry per CDR3 protein. Here the sample spans about 690,000 distinct CDR3 sequences, around 6% being singletons. Input material: naive T cells sorted from blood. The receptors come from a man between 18 and 29 years old in good health.

This clonotype was seen repeatedly, ten times or more. This rearrangement joins TRBV15 to TRBJ2-7; D is unresolved. Germline CDR1 LNHNV, CDR2 YYDKDF (reference sequence). CDR3 length equals 17 residues. The V gene lost 0 bases and the J gene lost 2 bases, with 17 bases spanning the gap. The CDR3 protein is CATSRDLVSENPYEQYF. CDR3 in DNA: TGTGCCACCAGCAGAGATCTGGTTTCAGAGAACCCCTACGAGCAGTACTTC.

Ten or more counts support this clonotype. The chain employs TRBV4-3 and TRBJ2-4, with TRBD1 matching 8 bases. The trim removed 4 bases at V and 6 bases at J, leaving 5 bases unmatched. The CDR3 runs 14 residues. Germline values: CDR1 LGHNA, CDR2 YSLEER. The CDR3, as DNA: TGCGCCAGCAGCCTCGGACAGGGACCAAACATTCAGTACTTC. The encoded protein is CASSLGQGPNIQYF.

This clonotype was counted at least ten times. This chain connects TRBV6-1 to TRBJ2-5; D gene unclear. The CDR3 extends over 15 amino acids. Germline loops: CDR1 MNHNS, CDR2 SASEGT. Trimming left V 5 bases short and J 5 bases short, with 18 bases between. For the CDR3, the DNA is TGTGCCAGCAGTCAACCCTTTGGAGAAAGGGAGACCCAGTACTTC. Residues: CASSQPFGERETQYF.

This clonotype has only a few counts. The rearrangement links TRBV4-3 to TRBJ1-5; D not resolved. The germline gives CDR1 LGHNA, CDR2 YSLEER. The V and J ends lost 4 bases and 0 bases respectively, with 19 bases between them. The CDR3 runs 18 residues. The CDR3 loop is CASSPRAIGMYSNQPQHF. The CDR3 DNA sequence: TGCGCCAGCAGCCCCCGGGCCATCGGGATGTATAGCAATCAGCCCCAGCATTTT.

This clonotype was counted at least ten times. This chain uses TRBV7-2 with TRBJ2-3; no definite D call. The CDR3 has 14 residues. Deletions cut 1 base from V and 2 bases from J, with 7 bases between. Germline V lookup: CDR1 SGHTA, CDR2 FQGNSA. CDR3 coding DNA: TGTGCCAGCAGCTTAGACAGAACCACAGATACGCAGTATTTT. It specifies CASSLDRTTDTQYF.

This clonotype has more than one count but fewer than ten. The chain recombines TRBV4-1 with TRBJ2-5; D perhaps matches TRBD2 (7 bases). This CDR3 region has 17 residues. V was pared by 3 bases and J by 5 bases, with 22 bases between. The germline gives CDR1 MGHRA, CDR2 YSYEKL. DNA of the CDR3: TGCGCCAGCAGCCAGAAGGGGGGCGGGAGAGGGTCTGAGACCCAGTACTTC. Encoded protein: CASSQKGGGRGSETQYF.

The chain links TRBV12-3 or TRBV12-4 to TRBJ1-2; a possible D gene is TRBD1 (6 bases). V was shortened by 4 bases and J by 0 bases, with 18 bases between the two germline ends. This CDR3 contains 17 residues. The CDR3 reads CASSSTGTDGANYGYTF. The CDR3 coding sequence is TGTGCCAGCAGTTCGACAGGTACCGATGGGGCTAACTATGGCTACACCTTC.

This clonotype was observed many times. V usage is TRBV20-1 and J usage is TRBJ2-1, with TRBD2 matching over 12 bases. V dropped 3 bases and J dropped 9; count of bases not matched to a gene: 9. The germline V gene has CDR1 DFQATT and CDR2 SNEGSKA (reference sequence). The CDR3 is 15 residues long. The chain's CDR3 is CSARLKLAGGSEQFF. The CDR3 DNA reads TGCAGTGCTAGGCTAAAACTAGCGGGAGGAAGTGAGCAGTTCTTC.

The V gene is TRBV6-2 or TRBV6-3, the J gene TRBJ2-1; TRBD2 agrees at 9 bases. The germline gives CDR1 MNHEY, CDR2 SVGEGT. There are 16 residues in the CDR3. With 0 bases clipped from V and 7 bases from J, the junction kept 7 bases outside the gene matches. The CDR3 DNA reads as TGTGCCAGCAGTTACTCTGGCGGGAGGGCCTTGAATGAGCAGTTCTTC. This encodes CASSYSGGRALNEQFF.

This clonotype came up many times. The chain is built from TRBV12-3 or TRBV12-4 and TRBJ2-2, with 11 positions matching TRBD2. J lost 1 base, V lost 4 bases, and 5 bases had no gene match. The CDR3 runs 17 residues. The CDR3 DNA reads as TGTGCCAGCAGTTACGGGACTAGCGGACTGAACACCGGGGAGCTGTTTTTT. Protein sequence: CASSYGTSGLNTGELFF.

This clonotype was seen many times. The chain is built from TRBV6-5 and TRBJ1-4; a weak D match, TRBD1 (6 bases). Trimming shortened V by 6 bases and J by 9 bases, and 11 bases separated the two germline ends. Germline V gene data show CDR1 as MNHEY and CDR2 as SVGAGI. The CDR3 covers 12 residues. Here the CDR3 DNA reads TGTGCCAGCAGGGGGACAACCCAAAAACTGTTTTTT. Its protein product is CASRGTTQKLFF.

This rearrangement joins TRBV24-1 to TRBJ1-1; weak D call: TRBD1 (5 bases). The germline V gene has CDR1 KGHDR and CDR2 SFDVKD. Trimming took off 2 bases at V and 7 bases at J, with 7 bases between the two ends. This CDR3 spans 12 amino acids. As DNA, the CDR3 is TGTGCCACCAGTGATTCAGGGTTTGAAGCTTTCTTT. Amino acid sequence: CATSDSGFEAFF.

In its sample, this clonotype was seen once. This chain joins TRBV12-3 or TRBV12-4 and TRBJ2-1, with D possibly matching TRBD2 (6 bases). The CDR3 has 15 amino acids. Trimming took 1 base from V and 6 from J, leaving 13 bases between them. The CDR3 DNA is TGTGCCAGCAGTTTAGTCGGGAGCCACCTCAATGAGCAGTTCTTC. Protein sequence: CASSLVGSHLNEQFF.

This clonotype was found many times. J is TRBJ2-3 and V is TRBV27; the match to TRBD2 covers 10 bases. V lost 7 bases and J lost 1; bases outside the gene matches: 5. The CDR3 is 15 amino acids. Germline-derived CDR1 and CDR2 are MNHEY and SMNVEV (reference sequence). As DNA, the CDR3 is TGTGCCAGCAACCCTGGGACTAGCGGCACAGATACGCAGTATTTT. It is translated as CASNPGTSGTDTQYF.

Remarks on this clonotype: Since a much larger clone is just one base distant, this may be a read error. In this CDR3 the conserved last residue, phenylalanine or tryptophan, is missing, so a read error is likely. The gene calls are TRBV24-1 and TRBJ1-4; TRBD1 might be the D (6 bases). Trimming left V 7 bases short and J 0 bases short, with 14 bases between. The length of the CDR3 is 16 residues. Germline values: CDR1 KGHDR, CDR2 SFDVKD. CDR3 DNA sequence: TGTGCCACCAGCGGGGGCCGCGATGCAACTAATGAAAAACTGTTTTGT. It encodes CATSGGRDATNEKLFC.

The rearrangement joins TRBV4-1 to TRBJ1-6; 11 positions match TRBD1. Per the germline V gene, CDR1 is MGHRA and CDR2 is YSYEKL. Trimming took 3 bases from V and 12 from J; bases not matched to a gene: 7. CDR3 size: 15 residues. In DNA, the CDR3 is TGCGCCAGCAGCCAGCTAGGACAGGGGGCGATACCCCTCCACTTT. It yields the protein CASSQLGQGAIPLHF.

Many counts were recorded for this clonotype. The chain joins TRBV4-2 to TRBJ2-1; the D gene is possibly TRBD1 (5 bases). CDR3 size: 12 residues. V was pared by 4 bases and J by 8 bases, with 9 bases between. Germline V CDR1 and CDR2: LGHNA, YNFKEQ. The CDR3 coding sequence is TGTGCCAGCAGCCCCGGCAGGGATGAGCAGTTCTTC. Its protein product is CASSPGRDEQFF.

This clonotype was counted a few times. The rearrangement uses TRBV29-1 and TRBJ2-3; a possible D gene is TRBD2 (5 bases). The germline V gene encodes CDR1 SQVTM and CDR2 ANQGSEA. The germline V and J ends were trimmed by 5 bases and 5 bases, with 14 bases remaining between them. This CDR3 is built from 13 residues. The CDR3 DNA sequence: TGCAGCGTTAAAAGACTGGCGGGAGATACGCAGTATTTT. This sequence encodes CSVKRLAGDTQYF.

This clonotype showed up many times. The J gene is TRBJ2-5, the V gene TRBV29-1; tentative D call: TRBD1 (7 bases). This CDR3 has 11 residues. Trimming left V 7 bases short and J 5 bases short, with 11 bases between. Germline V CDR1 and CDR2: SQVTM, ANQGSEA. The CDR3 nucleotides read TGCAGCGGAGCAGGGGGGGAGACCCAGTACTTC. Protein product: CSGAGGETQYF.

The rearrangement joins TRBV14 to TRBJ2-1; D not certain. The CDR3 is made up of 14 amino acids. CDR1 is SGHDN and CDR2 is FVKESK in the germline V gene. Trimming took off 0 bases at V and 6 bases at J, with 9 bases between the two ends. CDR3 in DNA: TGTGCCAGCAGCCAAGATCTTGCAAGCAATGAGCAGTTCTTC. Translating it yields CASSQDLASNEQFF.

The chain is built from TRBV30 and TRBJ1-5; D not resolved. The CDR3 loop spans 13 amino acids. Trimming pared 2 bases from V and 5 bases from J, leaving 10 bases between. Looked up from germline, CDR1 is GTSNPN and CDR2 is SVGIG (reference sequence). This chain's CDR3 is CAWSYAGDQPQHF. The CDR3, as DNA: TGTGCCTGGAGTTATGCCGGGGATCAGCCCCAGCATTTT. Full variable domain (rest looked up from reference TRBV30 and TRBJ1-5): SQTIHQWPATLVQPVGSPLSLECTVEGTSNPNLYWYRQAAGRGLQLLFYSVGIGQISSEVPQNLSASRPQDRQFILSSKKLLLSDSGFYLCAWSYAGDQPQHFGDGTRLSIL.

This clonotype was recorded many times. The chain recombines TRBV20-1 with TRBJ2-7, with D perhaps matching TRBD2 (6 bases). This CDR3 contains 14 residues. Germline loops: CDR1 DFQATT, CDR2 SNEGSKA (reference sequence). Trimming pared 5 bases from V and 1 base from J, leaving 15 bases between. In nucleotides, the CDR3 is TGCAGTGCTCCACCGGGACTCGCTTCCTACGAGCAGTACTTC. The encoded protein is CSAPPGLASYEQYF.

This clonotype has just a few counts. The chain joins TRBV11-2 to TRBJ1-2; D uncertain. The CDR3 spans 13 residues. The germline V gene has CDR1 SGHAT and CDR2 FQNNGV. V lost 1 base to trimming and J lost 8 bases, with 11 bases between them. The CDR3 sequence: CASSLASRLGYTF. DNA of the CDR3: TGTGCCAGCAGCTTAGCGAGTCGGTTGGGCTACACCTTC.

The genes are TRBV20-1 and TRBJ1-5, with 9 bases that match TRBD1. This CDR3 has 19 residues. J gave up 1 base and V 0 bases, and 13 bases lay outside the gene matches. Germline CDR1 reads DFQATT; CDR2 reads SNEGSKA (reference sequence). This CDR3 reads CSARDLMGTGSLSNQPQHF. CDR3 sequence (DNA): TGCAGTGCTAGAGATCTTATGGGGACAGGGTCTCTGAGCAATCAGCCCCAGCATTTT.

The V gene is TRBV20-1, the J gene TRBJ2-1; 9 bases are shared with TRBD2. V trimming: 6 bases; J trimming: 6 bases; junction bases outside the gene matches: 6. The CDR3 loop spans 13 amino acids. Germline CDR1 is DFQATT and CDR2 is SNEGSKA (reference sequence). This CDR3 reads CSAAGGQVNEQFF. DNA of the CDR3: TGCAGTGCCGCGGGGGGGCAGGTCAATGAGCAGTTCTTC.

The chain uses TRBV6-5 and TRBJ2-7; 9 bases fit TRBD2. CDR3 size: 15 residues. V was pared by 2 bases and J by 4 bases, with 6 bases of the junction left unmatched. The germline gives CDR1 MNHEY, CDR2 SVGAGI. The CDR3 bases are TGTGCCAGCAGTTACACGGGACTAGCCGATTACGAGCAGTACTTC. This sequence encodes CASSYTGLADYEQYF.

This clonotype was seen a handful of times. This sequence joins TRBV3-1 and TRBJ2-5, with D possibly being TRBD1 (5 bases). The CDR3 sequence is 18 residues long. Between the trimmed V and J ends, which lost 0 bases and 2 bases, there was a span of 19 bases. CDR1 is LGHDT and CDR2 is YNNKEL in the germline V gene (reference sequence). The CDR3 DNA sequence: TGTGCCAGCAGCCAAGAAAGTGTTTGGGGCCGACTTCAAGAGACCCAGTACTTC. This translates into CASSQESVWGRLQETQYF.